One and the same sample provided the 18 T cell receptor beta chains below, sequenced in a study of blood T cell repertoires in COVID-19. Sequencing was performed with immunoSEQ multiplex PCR; in TCRdb, only in-frame clones are kept and a portion is missing. Here the sample spans over 200,000 clones, roughly four fifths being singletons. Sequencing was carried out using PBMCs or T cells enriched from blood (not recorded which). The receptors derive from a man aged 55 to 70 who had recovered from COVID-19.

In this sample, this clone turned up a few times. Here the CDR3 reads CASSGSGKVNQPQHF. The CDR3 nucleotides are TGTGCCAGCAGTGGGTCGGGGAAGGTCAATCAGCCCCAGCATTTT. The gene calls are TRBV2 and TRBJ1-5; unclear D gene. CDR1 SNHLY and CDR2 FYNNEI come from the germline V gene. This CDR3 contains 15 residues. The germline V and J ends were trimmed by 4 bases and 3 bases, with 13 bases remaining between them.

V gene TRBV30 combines with J gene TRBJ2-2; a possible D gene is TRBD2 (5 bases). V was cut by 4 bases and J by 7 bases, with 7 bases left in between. This CDR3 is built from 11 residues. Germline CDR1 GTSNPN, CDR2 SVGIG (reference sequence). The CDR3 nucleotides read TGTGCCTGGACAGCGGACGGGGAGCTGTTTTTT. Its protein is CAWTADGELFF.

This clone was detected a few times. This chain links TRBV12-3 or TRBV12-4 with TRBJ1-5; no firm D call. This CDR3 has 13 amino acids. The germline V and J ends were trimmed by 3 bases and 4 bases, with 7 bases remaining between them. The CDR3 loop reads CASSFTGNQPQHF. The CDR3 region has the DNA TGTGCCAGCAGTTTCACGGGAAATCAGCCCCAGCATTTT.

V is TRBV6-5 and J is TRBJ2-5; 8 positions agree with TRBD2. CDR3 length equals 14 residues. CDR1 is MNHEY, CDR2 SVGAGI, per germline. The V gene end was trimmed by 6 bases and the J gene end by 4 bases; junction bases not matched to a gene: 7. CDR3 coding DNA: TGTGCCAGCAGACTTAGCGGGGCCCCAGAGACCCAGTACTTC. Translated, it gives CASRLSGAPETQYF.

The gene calls are TRBV6-5 and TRBJ1-4; 9 nucleotides agree with TRBD1. From germline, CDR1 is MNHEY and CDR2 SVGAGI. Trimming took 6 bases from V and 6 from J; bases not matched to a gene: 5. The CDR3 totals 14 residues. The DNA of the CDR3 is TGTGCCAGCAGCCCCTGGACAGGGGATGAAAAACTGTTTTTT. Its translation is CASSPWTGDEKLFF.

This clone has more than one count but fewer than ten. This chain connects TRBV2 to TRBJ2-7, with TRBD1 matching over 7 bases. The germline V gene has CDR1 SNHLY and CDR2 FYNNEI. The CDR3 contains 13 residues. The junction had 6 bases not matched to a gene; V was cut back by 10 bases and J by 0 bases. This chain's CDR3 is CANDRVSSYEQYF. The DNA of the CDR3 is TGTGCCAACGACAGGGTCTCCTCCTACGAGCAGTACTTC.

The chain combines TRBV29-1 with TRBJ1-1, with TRBD1 matching over 10 bases. Germline loops: CDR1 SQVTM, CDR2 ANQGSEA. J was trimmed by 5 bases and V by 7 bases; bases with no gene match: 7. This CDR3 has 13 amino acids. CDR3 amino acids: CSARGQGKTEAFF. For the CDR3, the DNA is TGCAGCGCGAGGGGACAGGGGAAAACTGAAGCTTTCTTT.

This chain uses TRBV9 with TRBJ1-5; no reliable D call. CDR1 is SGDLS and CDR2 is YYNGEE in the germline V gene. The CDR3 contains 15 residues. V was cut by 0 bases and J by 2 bases, with 9 bases left in between. Here the CDR3 reads CASSVGVFGNQPQHF. The CDR3 DNA reads TGTGCCAGCAGCGTAGGAGTTTTCGGCAATCAGCCCCAGCATTTT.

This chain connects TRBV7-2 to TRBJ2-4; perhaps TRBD2 as D (6 bases). The V end lost 3 bases, the J end lost 9 bases, and 18 bases lay between the germline ends. The CDR3 contains 15 residues. Germline V gives CDR1 SGHTA, CDR2 FQGNSA. In DNA, the CDR3 is TGTGCCAGCAGCTTCGGTCACGAACCCGGGGGCATTCAGTACTTC. Translation: CASSFGHEPGGIQYF.

The gene calls are TRBV4-2 and TRBJ2-7, with a possible D match to TRBD2 (6 bases). The CDR3 runs 15 residues. Deletions cut 0 bases from V and 3 bases from J, with 12 bases between. Germline values: CDR1 LGHNA, CDR2 YNFKEQ. CDR3 DNA sequence: TGTGCCAGCAGCCAAGACGCGGGATCACTCTACGAGCAGTACTTC. Translation: CASSQDAGSLYEQYF.

This clone was seen a few times. The gene calls are TRBV29-1 and TRBJ2-5, with 8 nucleotides matching TRBD1. Per germline, CDR1 SQVTM and CDR2 ANQGSEA. The CDR3 has 15 residues. Trimming removed 0 bases from V and 2 bases from J; junction bases left unmatched: 5. The CDR3 sequence is CSVEDGTGRQETQYF. CDR3 DNA sequence: TGCAGCGTTGAAGATGGGACAGGACGGCAAGAGACCCAGTACTTC.

This rearrangement joins TRBV6-4 to TRBJ1-2; tentatively, D is TRBD1 (6 bases). Per germline, CDR1 MRHNA and CDR2 SNTAGT. V dropped 8 bases and J dropped 3 bases, with 16 bases sitting between them. The CDR3 is made up of 14 amino acids. The CDR3 DNA sequence: TGTGCCAGCCCATACTGGGGGGGCCACTATGGCTACACCTTC. This translates into CASPYWGGHYGYTF.

J is TRBJ2-4 and V is TRBV13, with a weak D call TRBD2 (6 bases). Germline CDR1 and CDR2: PRHDT and FYEKMQ (reference sequence). CDR3 length: 14 amino acids. Trimming took 5 bases from V and 6 from J, leaving 14 bases between them. The DNA for the CDR3 is TGTGCCAGCAGCCAAGCCGGGACTGGAAACATTCAGTACTTC. Amino acid sequence: CASSQAGTGNIQYF.

The rearrangement joins TRBV3-1 (or the pseudogene TRBV3-2) to TRBJ2-1, with 8 bases lining up with TRBD2. J lost 7 bases, V lost 2 bases, and 13 bases had no gene match. Per the germline V gene, CDR1 is LGHDT and CDR2 is YNNKEL (reference sequence). CDR3 length: 17 residues. The CDR3 is CASSQWSPAGAGNEQFF. CDR3 DNA sequence: TGTGCCAGCAGCCAATGGTCCCCAGCGGGGGCGGGTAATGAGCAGTTCTTC.

The chain recombines TRBV7-2 with TRBJ1-2, with 7 bases that match TRBD1. Germline CDR1 reads SGHTA; CDR2 reads FQGNSA. The CDR3 runs to 15 residues. Germline trimming cut 1 base from V and 8 bases from J; bases unmatched to any gene: 10. The CDR3 here is CASSLVGTAASGYTF. CDR3 nucleotides: TGTGCCAGCAGCTTAGTCGGGACAGCCGCCTCAGGCTACACCTTC.

The J gene is TRBJ2-2, the V gene TRBV19, with D maybe TRBD1 (5 bases). The V and J ends lost 4 bases and 5 bases respectively, with 8 bases between them. Per germline, CDR1 LNHDA and CDR2 SQIVND (reference sequence). The CDR3 length is 13 residues. CDR3 protein: CASSTYRTGELFF. CDR3 nucleotides: TGTGCCAGTAGTACATACAGGACCGGGGAGCTGTTTTTT. Supplemented by reference TRBV19 and TRBJ2-2, the full variable domain reads DGGITQSPKYLFRKEGQNVTLSCEQNLNHDAMYWYRQDPGQGLRLIYYSQIVNDFQKGDIAEGYSVSREKKESFPLTVTSAQKNPTAFYLCASSTYRTGELFFGEGSRLTVL.

The genes are TRBV7-2 and TRBJ2-4, with TRBD1 matching 7 bases. Trimming cost V 2 bases and J 0 bases; bases outside gene matches: 1. Germline V gene sequence: CDR1 SGHTA, CDR2 FQGNSA. This CDR3 is 15 amino acids long. This CDR3 is CASSLRQGAKNIQYF. CDR3 DNA sequence: TGTGCCAGCAGCTTACGACAGGGAGCCAAAAACATTCAGTACTTC.

The V call is TRBV25-1, the J call TRBJ1-6; D may be TRBD1 (5 bases). Germline V gene lookup returns CDR1 MGHDK and CDR2 SYGVNS. Trimming removed 7 bases at V and 1 base at J, with 8 bases between. The CDR3 extends over 14 amino acids. As DNA, the CDR3 is TGTGCCAGCACAAGGGGTTCCTATAATTCACCCCTCCACTTT. Amino acids: CASTRGSYNSPLHF. Based on the CDR3 plus reference TRBV25-1 and TRBJ1-6, the full variable domain is EADIYQTPRYLVIGTGKKITLECSQTMGHDKMYWYQQDPGMELHLIHYSYGVNSTEKGDLSSESTVSRIRTEHFPLTLESARPSHTSQYLCASTRGSYNSPLHFGNGTRLTVT.